These 2 T cell receptor beta chains were sequenced from one sample in a study of shared clonotypes between healthy human individuals. Naive CD8 cells comprised CD45RO-negative, CCR7-positively selected cells, excluding terminally differentiated effector memory CD45RA+ cells. Here immunoSEQ multiplex PCR was the method, and the copy in TCRdb shows in-frame clones only, minus some. The profile shows hundreds of thousands of clones, about 91% of them singletons. The sample taken for sequencing was naive CD8+ T cells sorted from blood. The receptors were sampled from a man between 25 and 39 years old in good health.

The rearrangement joins TRBV7-2 to TRBJ2-7, with D tentatively TRBD2 (6 bases). There are 14 residues in the CDR3. Germline V CDR1 and CDR2: SGHTA, FQGNSA. Trimming removed 1 base from V and 4 bases from J, with 11 bases in between. CDR3 DNA: TGTGCCAGCAGCTTAGAGGGGACTCCTTACGAGCAGTACTTC. It translates to CASSLEGTPYEQYF. Looking up the rest from reference TRBV7-2 and TRBJ2-7 gives the full variable domain: GAGVSQSPSNKVTEKGKDVELRCDPISGHTALYWYRQSLGQGLEFLIYFQGNSAPDKSGLPSDRFSAERTGGSVSTLTIQRTQQEDSAVYLCASSLEGTPYEQYFGPGTRLTVT.

The chain combines TRBV28 with TRBJ1-4; 9 bases line up with TRBD1. Germline V gives CDR1 MDHEN, CDR2 SYDVKM. The CDR3 length is 17 residues. After removal of 1 base from V and 12 bases from J, the junction contained 15 bases not matched to a gene. The CDR3, as DNA: TGTGCCAGCAGTTTATACCCCCGACAGGGGGGAAGGAGGGAACTGTTTTTT. It specifies CASSLYPRQGGRRELFF.